A selection of T cell receptor beta chains follows, all from one sample in a study of blood T cell repertoires in COVID-19. Using immunoSEQ multiplex PCR, the repertoire was profiled, and TCRdb retains in-frame clones only, with some absent. Here the sample spans roughly 100,000 clones, roughly 91% being singletons. The sequencing input was peripheral blood. Source of these receptors: a human donor in a cohort sampled during active COVID-19. The CDR3 runs from the conserved cysteine through the conserved F or W. A D gene is named only where the DNA matches it firmly. Size is omitted from some rows. Given values are once, few, many or a class for expanded clones.

size: -
V: TRBV10-3
J: TRBJ2-1
D: TRBD2
CDR3: CAISSGTSGGNNEQFF
DNA: TGTGCCATCAGCTCGGGGACTAGCGGGGGGAATAATGAGCAGTTCTTC

size: -
V: TRBV18
J: TRBJ2-3
D: -
CDR3: CASSPPSDTQYF
DNA: TGTGCCAGCTCACCACCCTCAGATACGCAGTATTTT

size: -
V: TRBV4-3
J: TRBJ2-5
D: -
CDR3: CASSQEAGNGVGETQYF
DNA: TGCGCCAGCAGCCAAGAAGCAGGGAATGGGGTAGGGGAGACCCAGTACTTC

size: -
V: TRBV24-1
J: TRBJ1-6
D: -
CDR3: CATIFKNSPLHF
DNA: TGTGCCACCATTTTTAAAAATTCACCCCTCCACTTT

size: -
V: TRBV5-7
J: TRBJ2-1
D: TRBD2
CDR3: CASSCPSGGLLYNEQFF
DNA: TGTGCCAGCAGCTGCCCCAGCGGGGGCCTACTATACAATGAGCAGTTCTTC

size: -
V: TRBV5-1
J: TRBJ1-2
D: -
CDR3: CASSSGQTFYGYTF
DNA: TGCGCCAGCAGCTCCGGACAGACTTTCTATGGCTACACCTTC

size: -
V: TRBV18
J: TRBJ1-6
D: TRBD1
CDR3: CASSGQGKENSPLHF
DNA: TGTGCCAGCTCGGGACAGGGGAAGGAAAATTCACCCCTCCACTTT

size: -
V: TRBV28
J: TRBJ1-5
D: TRBD1
CDR3: CASSLGQDLNQPQHF
DNA: TGTGCCAGCAGTTTGGGACAGGACCTCAATCAGCCCCAGCATTTT

size: -
V: TRBV28
J: TRBJ2-5
D: -
CDR3: CASSLNGEETQYF
DNA: TGTGCCAGCAGTTTGAACGGGGAAGAGACCCAGTACTTC

size: -
V: TRBV7-9
J: TRBJ1-2
D: TRBD1
CDR3: CASSLLEGAGGYTF
DNA: TGTGCCAGCAGCTTATTAGAGGGGGCAGGCGGCTACACCTTC

size: -
V: TRBV5-1
J: TRBJ2-7
D: -
CDR3: CASSPSYEQYF
DNA: TGCGCCAGCAGCCCTAGTTACGAGCAGTACTTC

size: -
V: TRBV3-1/TRBV3-2
J: TRBJ1-2
D: -
CDR3: CASSQDSRLARYGYTF
DNA: TGTGCCAGCAGCCAAGACTCGAGACTGGCGCGCTATGGCTACACCTTC

size: few
V: TRBV5-4
J: TRBJ1-5
D: -
CDR3: CASSDRQHTFNQPQHF
DNA: TGTGCCAGCAGCGACCGACAACACACCTTCAATCAGCCCCAGCATTTT

size: once
V: TRBV7-9
J: TRBJ2-1
D: -
CDR3: CASSLIGRAGYNEQFF
DNA: TGTGCCAGCAGCTTAATCGGCAGGGCGGGGTACAATGAGCAGTTCTTC

size: once
V: TRBV27
J: TRBJ1-4
D: TRBD1
CDR3: CASSPQGATNEKLFF
DNA: TGTGCCAGCAGTCCACAGGGGGCCACTAATGAAAAACTGTTTTTT

size: once
V: TRBV7-9
J: TRBJ2-7
D: TRBD1
CDR3: CASSPGQKVNEQYF
DNA: TGTGCCAGCAGCCCGGGACAGAAGGTCAACGAGCAGTACTTC

size: -
V: TRBV21-1
J: TRBJ2-3
D: -
CDR3: CASGKPDREQNFSDTQYF
DNA: TGTGCCAGCGGCAAACCTGACAGGGAGCAGAACTTCTCAGATACGCAGTATTTT

size: -
V: TRBV25-1
J: TRBJ1-1
D: -
CDR3: CASSGGDVNTEAFF
DNA: TGTGCCAGCAGCGGGGGGGACGTGAACACTGAAGCTTTCTTT

size: -
V: TRBV11-2
J: TRBJ2-1
D: TRBD2
CDR3: CASSWTSGGAKAYNEQFF
DNA: TGTGCCAGCAGCTGGACTAGCGGGGGGGCCAAGGCCTACAATGAGCAGTTCTTC

size: -
V: TRBV10-3
J: TRBJ2-1
D: TRBD2
CDR3: CAISESGTSGPSSYNEQFF
DNA: TGTGCCATCAGTGAGTCGGGGACTAGCGGTCCAAGCTCCTACAATGAGCAGTTCTTC

size: few
V: TRBV29-1
J: TRBJ1-5
D: TRBD1
CDR3: CSVDTGVNQPQHF
DNA: TGCAGCGTGGATACAGGGGTGAATCAGCCCCAGCATTTT

size: -
V: TRBV6-1
J: TRBJ2-2
D: TRBD1
CDR3: CASSEGRQGATGELFF
DNA: TGTGCCAGCAGTGAAGGCCGGCAGGGGGCTACCGGGGAGCTGTTTTTT

size: -
V: TRBV13
J: TRBJ2-3
D: -
CDR3: CASSSPGQVTDTQYF
DNA: TGTGCCAGCAGCTCTCCGGGACAAGTCACAGATACGCAGTATTTT

size: -
V: TRBV3-1/TRBV3-2
J: TRBJ2-7
D: TRBD1
CDR3: CASSPRDRGIYEQYF
DNA: TGTGCCAGCAGCCCCCGGGACAGGGGCATCTACGAGCAGTACTTC

size: -
V: TRBV2
J: TRBJ2-1
D: TRBD2
CDR3: CASTSSGGVGTYNEQFF
DNA: TGTGCCAGCACTTCTAGCGGGGGGGTAGGTACCTACAATGAGCAGTTCTTC

size: -
V: TRBV5-1
J: TRBJ2-7
D: TRBD1
CDR3: CASSWMTGTPYEQYF
DNA: TGCGCCAGCAGCTGGATGACAGGGACCCCCTACGAGCAGTACTTC

size: -
V: TRBV18
J: TRBJ1-1
D: -
CDR3: CASSYTLQGSTEAFF
DNA: TGTGCCAGCTCCTACACACTTCAGGGTAGCACTGAAGCTTTCTTT

size: -
V: TRBV4-1
J: TRBJ1-1
D: -
CDR3: CASSPLDRLMNTEAFF
DNA: TGCGCCAGCAGCCCCCTGGACAGATTAATGAACACTGAAGCTTTCTTT

size: -
V: TRBV7-2
J: TRBJ1-4
D: -
CDR3: CASSLAHGGSIEKLFF
DNA: TGTGCCAGCAGCTTAGCACACGGGGGATCTATCGAAAAACTGTTTTTT